The count of the clone carrying this T cell receptor (beta chain) is one. V lost 5 bases to trimming and J lost 6 bases, with 20 bases between them. Germline V gene data show CDR1 as LNHDA and CDR2 as SQIVND (reference sequence). The CDR3 consists of 16 residues. Indicated treatment: 19 received Ad26.COV2.S at low or high dose, single or two shots; roughly five received placebo; per-sample allocation not given. Sampling was done on day 63 after the first vaccine or placebo injection. This entry belongs to a study of Ad26.COV2.S vaccination and SARS-CoV-2 variants. Method: immunoSEQ multiplex PCR; TCRdb's copy keeps in-frame clones and lacks some. The sample has hundreds of thousands of clones, 83% seen once.

Source: peripheral blood, taken in a trial of Ad26.COV2.S vaccine versus placebo. This rearrangement joins TRBV19 to TRBJ2-1; the D gene is possibly TRBD2 (5 bases). The sequence was collected from a person aged 18-65 years who received the Ad26.COV2.S COVID-19 vaccine or a placebo. DNA of the CDR3: TGTGCCAGTAGTGTCCTTCGAGGGCTAGCTGGCAATGAGCAGTTCTTC. It translates to CASSVLRGLAGNEQFF.